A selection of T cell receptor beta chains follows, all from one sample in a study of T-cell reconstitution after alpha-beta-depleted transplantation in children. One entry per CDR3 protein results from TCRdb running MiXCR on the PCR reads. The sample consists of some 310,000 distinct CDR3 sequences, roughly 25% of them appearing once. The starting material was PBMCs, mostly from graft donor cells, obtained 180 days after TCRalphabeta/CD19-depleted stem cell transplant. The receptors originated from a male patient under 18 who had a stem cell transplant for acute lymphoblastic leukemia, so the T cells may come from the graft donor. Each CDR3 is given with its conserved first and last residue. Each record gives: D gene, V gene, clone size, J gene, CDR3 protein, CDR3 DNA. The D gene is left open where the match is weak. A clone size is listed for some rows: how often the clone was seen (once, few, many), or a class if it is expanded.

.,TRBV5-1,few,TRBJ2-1,CASSPGLHRSSYNEQFF,TGCGCCAGCAGCCCGGGACTTCATAGGAGCTCCTACAATGAGCAGTTCTTC
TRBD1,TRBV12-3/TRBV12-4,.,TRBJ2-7,CASSEDRGHYEQYF,TGTGCCAGCAGTGAGGACAGGGGGCACTACGAGCAGTACTTC
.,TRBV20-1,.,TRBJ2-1,CSARVVAGTFGEQFF,TGCAGTGCTAGAGTAGTAGCTGGGACCTTTGGTGAGCAGTTCTTC
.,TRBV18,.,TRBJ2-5,CASSTGSYQETQYF,TGTGCCAGCTCAACTGGATCGTACCAAGAGACCCAGTACTTC
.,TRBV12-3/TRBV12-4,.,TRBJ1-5,CASSLSGEGQPQHF,TGTGCCAGCAGTTTATCAGGGGAGGGGCAGCCCCAGCATTTT
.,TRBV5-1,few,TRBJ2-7,CASGFPEQYF,TGCGCCAGCGGTTTTCCCGAGCAGTACTTC
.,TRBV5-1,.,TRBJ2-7,CASSSGTGRSVGTRPFYEQYF,TGCGCCAGCAGCTCCGGGACAGGGAGGAGTGTAGGGACTAGACCCTTCTACGAGCAGTACTTC
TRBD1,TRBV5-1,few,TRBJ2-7,CASSGTGQSYEQYF,TGCGCCAGCAGCGGGACAGGGCAGTCCTACGAGCAGTACTTC
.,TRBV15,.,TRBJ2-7,CATSRDQRALYEQYF,TGTGCCACCAGCAGAGACCAGCGGGCCCTTTACGAGCAGTACTTC
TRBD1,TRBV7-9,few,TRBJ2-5,CASSLARQGQETQYF,TGTGCCAGCAGCTTAGCCCGACAGGGGCAAGAGACCCAGTACTTC
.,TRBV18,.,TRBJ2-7,CASSPALTFYEQYF,TGTGCCAGCTCACCAGCCCTTACGTTTTACGAGCAGTACTTC
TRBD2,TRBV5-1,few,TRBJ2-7,CASRPERETYEQYF,TGCGCCAGCAGACCCGAGCGGGAGACCTACGAGCAGTACTTC
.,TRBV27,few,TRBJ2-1,CASSFFSDNEQFF,TGTGCCAGCAGTTTTTTCTCCGACAATGAGCAGTTCTTC
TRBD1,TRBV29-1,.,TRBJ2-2,CSGKQGTGELFF,TGCAGCGGAAAACAGGGGACCGGGGAGCTGTTTTTT
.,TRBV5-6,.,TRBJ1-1,CASSFVSNTEAFF,TGTGCCAGCAGCTTCGTCTCGAACACTGAAGCTTTCTTT
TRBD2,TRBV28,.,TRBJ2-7,CASSPSGASYEQYF,TGTGCCAGCAGTCCTAGCGGAGCCTCCTACGAGCAGTACTTC
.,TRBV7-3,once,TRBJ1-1,CASSAEPGMNTEAFF,TGTGCCAGCAGCGCCGAGCCGGGGATGAACACTGAAGCTTTCTTT
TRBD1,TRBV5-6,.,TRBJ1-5,CASSLGQGPQAQHF,TGTGCCAGCAGCTTAGGACAGGGTCCTCAGGCCCAGCATTTT
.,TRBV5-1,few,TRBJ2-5,CASSTGAGREETQYF,TGCGCCAGCAGCACTGGCGCGGGAAGGGAAGAGACCCAGTACTTC
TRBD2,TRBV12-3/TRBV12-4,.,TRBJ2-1,CASSLRTSGSDEQFF,TGTGCCAGCAGTTTACGGACTAGCGGGAGCGATGAGCAGTTCTTC
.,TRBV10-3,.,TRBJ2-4,CATSDLIKNIQYF,TGTGCCACCTCGGACTTGATCAAAAACATTCAGTACTTC
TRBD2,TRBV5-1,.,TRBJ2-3,CASSLGLAEWGWDTQYF,TGCGCCAGCAGCCTCGGACTAGCGGAGTGGGGGTGGGATACGCAGTATTTT
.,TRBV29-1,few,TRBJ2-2,CSVDSLGRVNTGELFF,TGCAGCGTTGATTCTTTGGGCAGGGTGAACACCGGGGAGCTGTTTTTT
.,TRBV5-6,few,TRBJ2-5,CASSLPRAGDDQETQYF,TGTGCCAGCAGCCTACCAAGGGCAGGGGACGACCAAGAGACCCAGTACTTC
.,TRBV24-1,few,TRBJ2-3,CATSDLPRDPTDTQYF,TGTGCCACCAGTGATTTGCCTCGGGATCCCACAGATACGCAGTATTTT
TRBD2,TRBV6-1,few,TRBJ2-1,CASSAPGTRTQFF,TGTGCCAGCAGTGCACCCGGGACTAGGACTCAGTTCTTC
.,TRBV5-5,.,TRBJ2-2,CASSLIGANTGELFF,TGTGCCAGCAGCTTGATAGGGGCGAACACCGGGGAGCTGTTTTTT
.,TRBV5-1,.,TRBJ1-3,CASSLVWGSGNTIYF,TGCGCCAGCAGCTTGGTGTGGGGATCTGGAAACACCATATATTTT
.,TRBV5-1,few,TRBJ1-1,CASSLAYARGENTEAFF,TGCGCCAGCAGCTTGGCGTACGCAAGGGGGGAAAACACTGAAGCTTTCTTT
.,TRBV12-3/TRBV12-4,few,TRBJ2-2,CASGVAGELFF,TGTGCCAGCGGAGTCGCCGGGGAGCTGTTTTTT
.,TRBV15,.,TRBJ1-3,CATGYNSGNTIYF,TGTGCCACCGGATATAACTCTGGAAACACCATATATTTT
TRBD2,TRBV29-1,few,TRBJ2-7,CSVRSYRSGTSGRGSYEQYF,TGCAGCGTTAGGTCATACCGCTCCGGGACTAGCGGGAGAGGCTCCTACGAGCAGTACTTC
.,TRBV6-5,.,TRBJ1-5,CASSYSWSGAEPQHF,TGTGCCAGCAGTTACTCATGGTCAGGGGCGGAGCCCCAGCATTTT
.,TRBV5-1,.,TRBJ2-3,CASSLNMGLSTDTQYF,TGCGCCAGCAGCTTGAATATGGGGCTCAGCACAGATACGCAGTATTTT
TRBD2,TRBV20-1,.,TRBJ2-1,CSATGGGLAGSRSSYNEQFF,TGCAGTGCTACGGGAGGAGGACTAGCGGGATCTCGTAGCTCCTACAATGAGCAGTTCTTC
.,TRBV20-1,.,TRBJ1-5,CSVGQPQHF,TGCAGTGTGGGCCAGCCCCAGCATTTT
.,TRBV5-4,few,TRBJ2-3,CASSWPPTDTQYF,TGTGCCAGCAGCTGGCCCCCGACAGATACGCAGTATTTT
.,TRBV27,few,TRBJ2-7,CASRGGRSSYEQYF,TGTGCCAGCAGGGGTGGACGGAGCTCCTACGAGCAGTACTTC
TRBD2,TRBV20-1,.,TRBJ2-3,CSATGLAEFSTDTQYF,TGCAGTGCTACGGGACTAGCGGAATTTAGCACAGATACGCAGTATTTT
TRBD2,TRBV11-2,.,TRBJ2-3,CASSSPTSPYSTDTQYF,TGTGCCAGCAGCTCCCCGACTAGCCCTTATAGCACAGATACGCAGTATTTT
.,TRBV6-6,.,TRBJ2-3,CATAREDTQYF,TGTGCCACGGCTAGGGAAGATACGCAGTATTTT
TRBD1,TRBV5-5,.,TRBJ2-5,CASSLWTGQETQYF,TGTGCCAGCAGCTTGTGGACAGGCCAAGAGACCCAGTACTTC
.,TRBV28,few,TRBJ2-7,CASSLPEVSIRGEQYF,TGTGCCAGCAGTTTACCCGAGGTTAGCATTCGGGGCGAGCAGTACTTC
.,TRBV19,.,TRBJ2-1,CASSLGSGLRRFF,TGTGCCAGTAGTTTGGGCTCGGGACTTCGACGGTTCTTC